This T cell receptor (beta chain) was documented in a study of T cell repertoires in cytomegalovirus infection. This clonotype was counted many times. From the reads, TCRdb called clonotypes with MiXCR, one entry per CDR3 protein. Among 480,000 or so distinct CDR3 sequences listed, around 11% were seen once. This TCR derives from a human donor in good health (CMV status not recorded). Some clones in this sample may be carry-over from other donors' samples. What was sequenced was PBMCs.

CDR3 coding DNA: TGCAGTGCTAGAAACCCGGGACCCGGAGGGGCTTTCTTT. Residues: CSARNPGPGGAFF. The chain has TRBV20-1 and TRBJ1-1, with D possibly matching TRBD1 (5 bases). Trimming left V 2 bases short and J 11 bases short, with 18 bases between. Germline assignment: CDR1 DFQATT and CDR2 SNEGSKA (reference sequence). The CDR3 is made up of 13 amino acids.